This T cell receptor beta chain was identified in a study of T cells in pancreatic ductal adenocarcinoma. The table came from immunoSEQ multiplex PCR; TCRdb's copy has only in-frame clones and leaves some out. This table holds about 31,000 clones, roughly 92% found once. Turning to this clone: The antigen remains undetermined.

No neoadjuvant therapy was given to the selected pancreatic ductal adenocarcinoma patients before their surgery. Between the trimmed V and J ends, which lost 0 bases and 6 bases, there was a span of 14 bases. Germline V gives CDR1 WSHSY, CDR2 SAAADI. The CDR3 is made up of 15 amino acids. Study-level findings and limits: Tumor and blood clonality did not differ significantly, about 0.11 versus 0.072.

This sequence joins TRBV10-2 and TRBJ1-1, with TRBD1 as a possible D gene (5 bases). The clonotype originates from a human donor with pancreatic ductal adenocarcinoma. Sample: PBMCs. The CDR3 spells CASSESFGGGAEAFF. Here the CDR3 DNA reads TGCGCCAGCAGTGAGTCGTTCGGGGGGGGAGCTGAAGCTTTCTTT.